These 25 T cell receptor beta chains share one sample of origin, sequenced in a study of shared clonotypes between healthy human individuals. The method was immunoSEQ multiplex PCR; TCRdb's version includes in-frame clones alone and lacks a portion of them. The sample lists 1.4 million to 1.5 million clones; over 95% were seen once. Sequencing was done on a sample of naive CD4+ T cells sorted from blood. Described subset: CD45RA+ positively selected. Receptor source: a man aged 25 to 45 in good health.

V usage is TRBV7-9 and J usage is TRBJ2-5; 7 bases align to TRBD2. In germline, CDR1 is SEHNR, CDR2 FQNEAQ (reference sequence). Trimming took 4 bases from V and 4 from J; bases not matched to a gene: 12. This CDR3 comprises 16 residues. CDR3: CASSSLPKGGRETQYF. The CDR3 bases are TGTGCCAGCAGCTCCCTTCCGAAGGGAGGGCGAGAGACCCAGTACTTC.

The CDR3 coding sequence is TGCAGCGCCCGGACAGGGAACGAAAAACTGTTTTTT. This encodes CSARTGNEKLFF. V gene TRBV29-1 combines with J gene TRBJ1-4, with 8 bases fitting TRBD1. The CDR3 contains 12 residues. Germline CDR1 and CDR2: SQVTM and ANQGSEA. V gave up 7 bases and J gave up 8 bases; unmatched junction bases: 6.

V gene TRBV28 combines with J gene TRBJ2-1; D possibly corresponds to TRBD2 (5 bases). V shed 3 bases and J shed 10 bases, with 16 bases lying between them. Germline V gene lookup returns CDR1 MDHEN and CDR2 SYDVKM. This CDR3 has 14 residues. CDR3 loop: CASSLDWIDLEQFF. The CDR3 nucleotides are TGTGCCAGCAGTTTGGACTGGATTGATTTAGAGCAGTTCTTC.

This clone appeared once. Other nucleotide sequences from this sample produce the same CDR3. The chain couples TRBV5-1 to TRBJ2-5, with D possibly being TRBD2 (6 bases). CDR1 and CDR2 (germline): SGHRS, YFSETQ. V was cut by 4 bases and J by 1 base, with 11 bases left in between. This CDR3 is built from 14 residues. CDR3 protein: CASSLEGIQETQYF. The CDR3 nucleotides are TGCGCCAGCAGCCTGGAGGGAATCCAAGAGACCCAGTACTTC.

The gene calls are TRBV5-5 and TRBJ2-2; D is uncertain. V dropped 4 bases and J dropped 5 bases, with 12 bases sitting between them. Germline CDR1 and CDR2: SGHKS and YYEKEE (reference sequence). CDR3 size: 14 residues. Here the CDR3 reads CASSVTTTTGELFF. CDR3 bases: TGTGCCAGCAGCGTAACGACCACTACCGGGGAGCTGTTTTTT.

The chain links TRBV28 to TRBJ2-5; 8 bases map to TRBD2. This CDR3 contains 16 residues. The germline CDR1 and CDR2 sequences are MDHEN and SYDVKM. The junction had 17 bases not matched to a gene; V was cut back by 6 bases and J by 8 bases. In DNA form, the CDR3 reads TGTGCCAGCAGGGGGAGAGGGACTAGACGTACTGGCACCCAGTACTTC. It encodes CASRGRGTRRTGTQYF. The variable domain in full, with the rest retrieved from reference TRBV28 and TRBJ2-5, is DVKVTQSSRYLVKRTGEKVFLECVQDMDHENMFWYRQDPGLGLRLIYFSYDVKMKEKGDIPEGYSVSREKKERFSLILESASTNQTSMYLCASRGRGTRRTGTQYFGPGTRLLVL.

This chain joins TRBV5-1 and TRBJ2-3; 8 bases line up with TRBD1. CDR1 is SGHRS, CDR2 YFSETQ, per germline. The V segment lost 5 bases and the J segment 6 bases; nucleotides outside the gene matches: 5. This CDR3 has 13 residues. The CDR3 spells CASSRQGRDTQYF. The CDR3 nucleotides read TGCGCCAGCAGTAGACAGGGGCGGGATACGCAGTATTTT.

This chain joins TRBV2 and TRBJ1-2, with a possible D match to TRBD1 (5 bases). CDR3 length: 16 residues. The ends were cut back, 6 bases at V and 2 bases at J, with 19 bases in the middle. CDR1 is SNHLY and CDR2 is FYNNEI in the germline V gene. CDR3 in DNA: TGTGCCAGCAGAGAAATCTCGGGACGGAGAAACTATGGCTACACCTTC. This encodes CASREISGRRNYGYTF.

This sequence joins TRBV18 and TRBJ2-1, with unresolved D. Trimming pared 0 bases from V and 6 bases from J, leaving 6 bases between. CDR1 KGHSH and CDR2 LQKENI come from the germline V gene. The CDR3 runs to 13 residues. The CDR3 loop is CASSPPSINEQFF. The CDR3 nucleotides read TGTGCCAGCTCACCACCTAGCATCAATGAGCAGTTCTTC.

CDR3 in amino acids: CSVAPPSGEPNEQFF. The CDR3 DNA is TGCAGCGTGGCCCCTCCTTCGGGAGAACCTAATGAGCAGTTCTTC. V usage is TRBV29-1 and J usage is TRBJ2-1, with a tentative D call TRBD2 (6 bases). This CDR3 has 15 residues. CDR1 is SQVTM and CDR2 is ANQGSEA in the germline V gene. V gave up 6 bases and J gave up 7 bases, with 22 bases separating them.

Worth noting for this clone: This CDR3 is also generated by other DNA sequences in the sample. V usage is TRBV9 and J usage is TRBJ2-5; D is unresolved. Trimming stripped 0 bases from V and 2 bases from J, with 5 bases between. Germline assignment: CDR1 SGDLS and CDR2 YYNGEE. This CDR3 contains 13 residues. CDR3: CASSVAGQETQYF. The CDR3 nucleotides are TGTGCCAGCAGCGTAGCAGGACAAGAGACCCAGTACTTC.

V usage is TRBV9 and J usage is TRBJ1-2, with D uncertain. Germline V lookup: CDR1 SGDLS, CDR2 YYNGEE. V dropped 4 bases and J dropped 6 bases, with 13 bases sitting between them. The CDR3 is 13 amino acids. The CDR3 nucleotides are TGTGCCAGCAGCTCCCTGCAAGGGAATGGCTACACCTTC. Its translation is CASSSLQGNGYTF.

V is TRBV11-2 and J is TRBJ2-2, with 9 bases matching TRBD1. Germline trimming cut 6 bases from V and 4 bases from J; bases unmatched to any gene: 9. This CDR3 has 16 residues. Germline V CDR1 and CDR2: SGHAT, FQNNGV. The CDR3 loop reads CASRQPGTGLTGELFF. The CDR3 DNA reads TGTGCCAGCAGGCAGCCCGGGACAGGGCTCACCGGGGAGCTGTTTTTT.

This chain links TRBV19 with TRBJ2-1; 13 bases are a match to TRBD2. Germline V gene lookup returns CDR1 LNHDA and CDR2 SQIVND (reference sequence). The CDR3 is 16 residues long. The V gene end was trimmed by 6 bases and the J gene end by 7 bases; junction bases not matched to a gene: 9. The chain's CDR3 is CASSRTSGRGGNEQFF. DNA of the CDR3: TGTGCCAGTAGCCGGACTAGCGGGAGAGGAGGGAATGAGCAGTTCTTC.

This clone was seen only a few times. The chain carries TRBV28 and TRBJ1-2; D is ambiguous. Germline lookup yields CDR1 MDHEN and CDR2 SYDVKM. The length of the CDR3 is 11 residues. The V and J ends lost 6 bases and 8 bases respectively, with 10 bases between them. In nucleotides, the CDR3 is TGTGCCAGCAGGTCCCCTCGGGGCTACACCTTC. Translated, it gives CASRSPRGYTF.

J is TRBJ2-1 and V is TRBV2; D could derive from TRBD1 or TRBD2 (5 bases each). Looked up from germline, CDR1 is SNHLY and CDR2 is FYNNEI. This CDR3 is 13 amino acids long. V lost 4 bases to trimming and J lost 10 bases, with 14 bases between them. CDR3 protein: CASSVSPREEQFF. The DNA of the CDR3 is TGTGCCAGCAGTGTGTCCCCCAGGGAGGAGCAGTTCTTC.

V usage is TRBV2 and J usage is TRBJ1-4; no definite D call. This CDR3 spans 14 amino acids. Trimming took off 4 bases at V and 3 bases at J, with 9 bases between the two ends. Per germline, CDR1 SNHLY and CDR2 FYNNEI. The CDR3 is CASSALFPNEKLFF. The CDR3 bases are TGTGCCAGCAGTGCATTATTCCCTAATGAAAAACTGTTTTTT.

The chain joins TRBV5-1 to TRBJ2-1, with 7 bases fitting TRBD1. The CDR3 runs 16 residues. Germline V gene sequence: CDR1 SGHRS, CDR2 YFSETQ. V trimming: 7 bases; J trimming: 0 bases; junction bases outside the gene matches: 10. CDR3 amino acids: CASVTGELASYNEQFF. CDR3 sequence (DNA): TGCGCCAGCGTAACAGGGGAGTTAGCCTCCTACAATGAGCAGTTCTTC. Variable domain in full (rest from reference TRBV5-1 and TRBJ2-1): KAGVTQTPRYLIKTRGQQVTLSCSPISGHRSVSWYQQTPGQGLQFLFEYFSETQRNKGNFPGRFSGRQFSNSRSEMNVSTLELGDSALYLCASVTGELASYNEQFFGPGTRLTVL.

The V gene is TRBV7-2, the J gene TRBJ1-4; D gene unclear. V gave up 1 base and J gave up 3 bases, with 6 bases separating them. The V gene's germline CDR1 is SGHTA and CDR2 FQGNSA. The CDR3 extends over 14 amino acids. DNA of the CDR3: TGTGCCAGCAGCTTAGTGGCATCTAATGAAAAACTGTTTTTT. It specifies CASSLVASNEKLFF.

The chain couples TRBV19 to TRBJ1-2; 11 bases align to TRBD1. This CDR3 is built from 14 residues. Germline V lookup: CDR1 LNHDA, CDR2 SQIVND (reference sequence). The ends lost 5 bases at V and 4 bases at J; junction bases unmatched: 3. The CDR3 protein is CASSSGQGVYGYTF. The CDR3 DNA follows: TGTGCCAGTAGTTCGGGACAGGGGGTCTATGGCTACACCTTC.

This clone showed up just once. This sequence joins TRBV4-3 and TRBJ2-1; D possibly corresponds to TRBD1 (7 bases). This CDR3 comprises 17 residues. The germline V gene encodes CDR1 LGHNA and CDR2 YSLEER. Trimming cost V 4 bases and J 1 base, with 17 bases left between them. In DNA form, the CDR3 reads TGCGCCAGCAGCCGCGAGCAGGGGGGTCGGTCCTACAATGAGCAGTTCTTC. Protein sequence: CASSREQGGRSYNEQFF.

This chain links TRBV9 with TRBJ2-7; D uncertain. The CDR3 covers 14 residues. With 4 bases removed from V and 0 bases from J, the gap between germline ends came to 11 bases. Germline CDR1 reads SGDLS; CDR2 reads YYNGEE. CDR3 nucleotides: TGTGCCAGCAGCATCGACACGTTCTCCTACGAGCAGTACTTC. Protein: CASSIDTFSYEQYF.

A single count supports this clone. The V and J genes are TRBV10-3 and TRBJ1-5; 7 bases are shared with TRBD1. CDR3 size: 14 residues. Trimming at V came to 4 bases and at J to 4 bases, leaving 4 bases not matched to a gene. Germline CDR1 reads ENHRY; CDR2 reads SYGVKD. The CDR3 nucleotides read TGTGCCATCAGTGCCCGGGACAGTAATCAGCCCCAGCATTTT. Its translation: CAISARDSNQPQHF.

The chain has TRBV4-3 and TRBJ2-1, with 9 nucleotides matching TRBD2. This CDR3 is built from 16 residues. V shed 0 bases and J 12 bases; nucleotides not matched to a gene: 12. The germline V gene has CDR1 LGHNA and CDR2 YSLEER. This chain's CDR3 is CASSQDLVAGDPGQFF. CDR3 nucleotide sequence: TGCGCCAGCAGCCAAGATCTGGTAGCGGGAGACCCTGGGCAGTTCTTC.

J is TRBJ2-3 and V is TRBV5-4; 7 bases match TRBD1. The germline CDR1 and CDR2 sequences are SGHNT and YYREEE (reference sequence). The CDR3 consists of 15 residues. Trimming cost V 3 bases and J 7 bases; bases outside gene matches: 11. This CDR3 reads CASSSAKDRLHTQYF. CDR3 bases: TGTGCCAGCAGCTCAGCAAAGGACAGGTTACATACGCAGTATTTT.